Listed here is a single TCR beta chain. No antigen is known for it. Whole-study findings and limits: In terms of TCR gene usage, tumor memory CD4+ T cells clustered together with blood and lymph node memory CD4+ cells, as well as with lymph node naive CD4+ cells. Tumor Tregs overlapped most with tumor, then blood, naive CD4+ cells.

Full-length variable regions came from constant-region reverse primers plus semi-nested Nested Universal Primer A PCR. TCRdb re-called the 5' RACE reads through MiXCR, storing one row per CDR3 protein. The table records approximately 40,000 distinct CDR3 sequences, about 20% of them present only once. CD25-based Treg depletion was applied to purified naive CD4+ T cells. The TCR was taken from a female donor with breast cancer. The sequenced sample was naive CD4+ T cells sorted from a lymph node. Subset specified: naive CD4+ T cells, CD4+CD45RA+CD25-.

The CDR3 bases are TGTGCCATCTCCCAATGGACAGGGGACGATGAAAAACTGTTTTTT. It codes for CAISQWTGDDEKLFF. The chain joins TRBV7-9 to TRBJ1-4, with 9 bases lining up with TRBD1. CDR3 length: 15 residues. CDR1 and CDR2 from the germline V gene are SEHNR and FQNEAQ (reference sequence). Losses at the gene ends were 10 bases for V and 6 bases for J; bases not matched to a gene: 12.